The next 2 T cell receptor beta chains were all read from a single sample in a study of T cell clonotyping in hematopoietic cell transplantation. TCRdb's copy holds only in-frame clones and misses some; the assay was immunoSEQ multiplex PCR. The repertoire holds some 13,000 clones, over 80% seen once, with 16% in the top ten. Time point of the sample: recipient sample about 28 days before transplant, after cytoreduction. The specimen was peripheral blood mononuclear cells, collected before stem cell transplant. The receptors derive from a man aged 55 to 69 with acute myeloid leukemia. Some clones in this sample may be carry-over from other donors' samples.

This chain links TRBV19 with TRBJ1-2; TRBD1 matches 8 bases. The CDR3 runs 14 residues. In germline, CDR1 is LNHDA, CDR2 SQIVND (reference sequence). With V trimmed by 5 bases and J by 4 bases, 6 bases remained unmatched. DNA for the CDR3: TGTGCCAGTAGTCCCCCAGACAGGGGCTATGGCTACACCTTC. Its translation: CASSPPDRGYGYTF.

This clone was recorded a few times. The chain recombines TRBV6-1 with TRBJ1-1; the D gene is possibly TRBD1 (6 bases). The CDR3 length is 14 residues. In germline, CDR1 is MNHNS, CDR2 SASEGT. Trimming took 5 bases from V and 4 from J, leaving 14 bases between them. The CDR3 DNA sequence: TGTGCCAGCAGTACACAGGGTATTAGCACTGAAGCTTTCTTT. Translating gives CASSTQGISTEAFF.